This record concerns one TCR beta chain sequence. The antigen is undetermined. This sample was included in a study of T cell repertoires in cytomegalovirus infection. Study-level background: Recently identified HLA-C-restricted CMV epitopes and well-studied HLA-B-restricted CMV epitopes were used by the study. Indications of both CMV infection and matching HLA type were provided by public TCR beta signatures. Study results and caveats: In two of eight donors, the top clonotype was HLA-C-restricted CMV-specific.

TCRdb recomputed calls from the reads with MiXCR, one row per CDR3 protein. The sample lists fewer than 850,000 distinct CDR3 sequences; roughly 28% were seen once. The CDR3 has 14 amino acids. V was cut by 9 bases and J by 0 bases, with 12 bases left in between. Germline V gene sequence: CDR1 LNHDA, CDR2 SQIVND (reference sequence). The sample was cultured CD8+ T cells from PBMCs, taken from culture after CMV antigen stimulation. The genes are TRBV19 and TRBJ1-5; a weak D match, TRBD1 (5 bases). This TCR was sampled from a human donor in good health (CMV status not recorded). Some clones in this sample may be carry-over from other donors' samples. CDR3 sequence: CASMDTNSNQPQHF. CDR3 nucleotides: TGTGCCAGCATGGACACAAATAGCAATCAGCCCCAGCATTTT.